This TCR beta chain was profiled in a study of CD8+ T cells in alopecia areata. The CDR3 runs 16 residues. The germline V gene has CDR1 MGHDK and CDR2 SYGVNS. J gave up 3 bases and V 3 bases, and 10 bases lay outside the gene matches. RNA was extracted and reverse transcribed into cDNA as the sequencing template. The protocol was immunoSEQ multiplex PCR, while the TCRdb copy is restricted to in-frame clones and leaves out a portion. The sample shows about 200,000 clones, 50% to 60% of them seen only once. This clone showed up just a few times. The clonotype originates from a human donor with alopecia areata. This sample comprised CD4+ T cells sorted from blood, obtained at week 0. V is TRBV25-1 and J is TRBJ2-7, with TRBD1 matching over 8 bases. The CDR3: CASSEGAGGHNYEQYF. CDR3 coding DNA: TGTGCCAGCAGTGAGGGTGCAGGGGGCCATAACTACGAGCAGTACTTC.